These 23 T cell receptor beta chains were sequenced from one sample in a study of T-cell memory formation after mild COVID-19 (dated by TCRdb to about 2021). Libraries came from 5' RACE. Sequencing used an Illumina NovaSeq 6000. The raw public reads went through TCRdb reprocessing: fastp at Q25, MiXCR clone calling, in-frame beta chains kept. Every distinct CDR3 protein forms one entry, paired with its most common genes and DNA. This sample lists about 350,000 distinct CDR3 sequences; roughly an eighth were detected once. The ten top clones hold 22% of the sample. The sample consisted of PBMCs or a T cell subset sorted from them (not recorded which). The source of these receptors is a man aged 18-30 years who had mild COVID-19 (a few samples of this study predate the infection). The sample titles of this study are shuffled in the database, so cell type and time point are left out; the donor was told from shared clones.

V gene TRBV7-2 combines with J gene TRBJ1-1, with TRBD1 as a possible D gene (5 bases). CDR1 is SGHTA, CDR2 FQGNSA, per germline. The CDR3 consists of 13 residues. The V end lost 3 bases, the J end lost 3 bases, and 8 bases lay between the germline ends. CDR3 sequence (DNA): TGTGCCAGCAGCTTTGGGGCGTACACTGAAGCTTTCTTT. Translating it yields CASSFGAYTEAFF.

This clonotype was picked up a small number of times. The V and J genes are TRBV5-1 and TRBJ1-1; TRBD1 agrees at 10 bases. After removal of 7 bases from V and 6 bases from J, the junction contained 15 bases not matched to a gene. From germline, CDR1 is SGHRS and CDR2 YFSETQ. There are 16 residues in the CDR3. The CDR3: CASPPRDRGRHSEAFF. The CDR3 DNA sequence: TGCGCCAGCCCCCCGAGGGACAGGGGCCGTCACTCTGAAGCTTTCTTT.

This clonotype came up a few times. The chain has TRBV29-1 and TRBJ1-1, with 8 bases fitting TRBD1. Germline V gene data show CDR1 as SQVTM and CDR2 as ANQGSEA. The CDR3 runs to 12 residues. V was clipped by 1 base and J by 9 bases; unmatched bases: 4. CDR3 DNA: TGCAGCGTTGAAGCTCAGGGGGCGCAAGCTTTCTTT. Translation gives CSVEAQGAQAFF.

This clonotype has just a few counts. The chain recombines TRBV5-1 with TRBJ2-3; tentative D call: TRBD1 (6 bases). The CDR3 extends over 15 amino acids. Germline CDR1 SGHRS, CDR2 YFSETQ. Trimming took off 0 bases at V and 0 bases at J, with 8 bases between the two ends. The CDR3 nucleotides are TGCGCCAGCAGCTTGGGTGGGACAAGCACAGATACGCAGTATTTT. It encodes CASSLGGTSTDTQYF.

The V gene is TRBV7-2, the J gene TRBJ1-2; TRBD1 is a possible D gene (6 bases). In germline, CDR1 is SGHTA, CDR2 FQGNSA. V lost 0 bases, J lost 6 bases, and 14 bases lay in between. The CDR3 has 15 residues. The CDR3 is CASSLARAGVDGYTF. The CDR3 DNA reads TGTGCCAGCAGCTTAGCGAGGGCAGGGGTGGATGGCTACACCTTC.

In its sample, this clonotype was seen a few times. V gene TRBV7-3 combines with J gene TRBJ1-2; TRBD1 aligns across 8 bases. Germline V gives CDR1 SGHTA, CDR2 FQGTGA. The CDR3 has 14 amino acids. With 5 bases clipped from V and 7 bases from J, the junction kept 9 bases outside the gene matches. In nucleotides, the CDR3 is TGTGCCAGCAGCCAAGGACAGGGCTTAAGTGGCTACACCTTC. As protein: CASSQGQGLSGYTF.

In this sample, this clonotype turned up a few times. This chain joins TRBV5-1 and TRBJ2-2; D is unresolved. V lost 1 base to trimming and J lost 5 bases, with 9 bases between them. CDR1 and CDR2 (germline): SGHRS, YFSETQ. CDR3 length equals 14 residues. The CDR3 is CASSLTRQTGELFF. CDR3 DNA: TGCGCCAGCAGCTTGACCCGCCAGACCGGGGAGCTGTTTTTT.

This clonotype was detected only a few times. The J gene is TRBJ2-2, the V gene TRBV20-1; 8 bases line up with TRBD1. Germline V gene lookup returns CDR1 DFQATT and CDR2 SNEGSKA (reference sequence). The V gene end was trimmed by 0 bases and the J gene end by 3 bases; junction bases not matched to a gene: 6. The CDR3 extends over 16 amino acids. The CDR3 sequence is CSARDSQGADTGELFF. In DNA, the CDR3 is TGCAGTGCTAGAGACTCCCAGGGGGCGGACACCGGGGAGCTGTTTTTT.

This clonotype was seen only a few times. The chain recombines TRBV10-3 with TRBJ1-1, with D uncertain. Trimming took 8 bases from V and 4 from J, leaving 14 bases between them. This CDR3 is 13 amino acids long. CDR1 is ENHRY, CDR2 SYGVKD, per germline. The CDR3 sequence: CAIVNPVGTEAFF. The CDR3, as DNA: TGTGCCATCGTAAACCCCGTGGGCACTGAAGCTTTCTTT.

Only one count was recorded for this clonotype. V usage is TRBV6-2 or TRBV6-3 and J usage is TRBJ1-3; D unresolved. The length of the CDR3 is 14 residues. Per germline, CDR1 MNHEY and CDR2 SVGEGT. V shed 8 bases and J shed 0 bases, with 11 bases lying between them. CDR3: CASGEDLSGNTIYF. In DNA, the CDR3 is TGTGCCAGCGGCGAAGACCTCTCTGGAAACACCATATATTTT.

The sample holds many counts of this clonotype. This chain links TRBV7-2 with TRBJ2-2, with unresolved D. The CDR3 runs 13 residues. With 8 bases removed from V and 3 bases from J, the gap between germline ends came to 10 bases. Germline CDR1 reads SGHTA; CDR2 reads FQGNSA. CDR3 sequence reads: CASGILYTGELFF. In DNA form, the CDR3 reads TGTGCCAGCGGAATTCTCTACACCGGGGAGCTGTTTTTT.

This clonotype was seen repeatedly, ten times or more. The chain uses TRBV7-2 and TRBJ1-5, with 10 bases that match TRBD1. The CDR3 length is 17 residues. Unmatched junction bases numbered 7, after V lost 5 bases and J lost 0 bases. Germline CDR1 is SGHTA and CDR2 is FQGNSA. The CDR3 bases are TGTGCCAGCAGCCGCGGGACAGGGGCTTATAGCAATCAGCCCCAGCATTTT. Encoded protein: CASSRGTGAYSNQPQHF.

This clonotype was seen a few times. The chain carries TRBV11-3 and TRBJ2-1, with 8 bases identical to TRBD2. CDR1 SGHNT and CDR2 YENEEA come from the germline V gene. The CDR3 extends over 16 amino acids. Trimming at V came to 5 bases and at J to 4 bases, leaving 10 bases not matched to a gene. CDR3 protein: CASSPRGGLDYNEQFF. The CDR3, as DNA: TGTGCCAGCAGCCCTCGGGGGGGGCTGGATTACAATGAGCAGTTCTTC.

This clonotype occurred many times. The chain links TRBV28 to TRBJ2-7; D may be TRBD2 (7 bases). The germline V and J ends were trimmed by 7 bases and 4 bases, with 17 bases remaining between them. This CDR3 comprises 14 residues. Germline V gene sequence: CDR1 MDHEN, CDR2 SYDVKM. In DNA form, the CDR3 reads TGTGCCAGCACGATGGGAGGGACACCTTACGAGCAGTACGTC. Translated: CASTMGGTPYEQYV.

In its sample, this clonotype was seen a few times. The chain joins TRBV7-2 to TRBJ1-2; 9 nucleotides line up with TRBD1. CDR3 length: 18 amino acids. CDR1 is SGHTA, CDR2 FQGNSA, per germline. V shed 4 bases and J 3 bases; nucleotides not matched to a gene: 15. For the CDR3, the DNA is TGTGCCAGCAGCTCGGGACAGGGTGGTATGGGAGGTTACTATGGCTACACCTTC. This codes for CASSSGQGGMGGYYGYTF.

This clonotype has only a few counts. The V gene is TRBV20-1, the J gene TRBJ2-1, with D perhaps being TRBD1 or TRBD2 (5 bases each). Per the germline V gene, CDR1 is DFQATT and CDR2 is SNEGSKA (reference sequence). The CDR3 runs 11 residues. The V gene lost 5 bases and the J gene lost 8 bases, with 10 bases spanning the gap. Here the CDR3 DNA reads TGCAGTGCTTCCCGGGGCGATGAGCAGTTCTTC. Its translation: CSASRGDEQFF.

The J gene is TRBJ2-3, the V gene TRBV4-2, with TRBD2 matching over 12 bases. The CDR3 sequence is 16 residues long. The germline V gene has CDR1 LGHNA and CDR2 YNFKEQ. After removal of 4 bases from V and 4 bases from J, the junction contained 6 bases not matched to a gene. The CDR3 loop reads CASSLQLAGGADTQYF. In DNA, the CDR3 is TGTGCCAGCAGCCTCCAACTAGCGGGGGGAGCAGATACGCAGTATTTT.

This clonotype was seen only once. The DNA of the CDR3 is TGCAGCGTTGTACTAGCGGGGGGGCCCCTGGGAGAGACCCAGTACTTC. Residues: CSVVLAGGPLGETQYF. The chain combines TRBV29-1 with TRBJ2-5; TRBD2 agrees at 13 bases. The CDR3 runs to 16 residues. V lost 4 bases to trimming and J lost 4 bases; unmatched junction nucleotides: 9. Germline V lookup: CDR1 SQVTM, CDR2 ANQGSEA.

The chain joins TRBV29-1 to TRBJ1-2, with D possibly being TRBD1 (6 bases). This CDR3 comprises 14 residues. The V gene's germline CDR1 is SQVTM and CDR2 ANQGSEA. Between the trimmed V and J ends, which lost 6 bases and 4 bases, there was a span of 18 bases. CDR3 residues: CSVPGLKGGYGYTF. The CDR3 DNA reads TGCAGCGTGCCCGGGCTAAAGGGGGGCTATGGCTACACCTTC.

This clonotype was counted between two and nine times. V gene TRBV11-2 combines with J gene TRBJ2-5; tentatively, D is TRBD2 (6 bases). In germline, CDR1 is SGHAT, CDR2 FQNNGV. Trimming stripped 5 bases from V and 3 bases from J, with 10 bases between. The CDR3 length is 13 residues. The CDR3: CASSMGLEETQYF. CDR3 nucleotides: TGTGCCAGCAGCATGGGACTCGAAGAGACCCAGTACTTC. Combining the CDR3 with reference TRBV11-2 and TRBJ2-5 gives the whole variable domain EAGVAQSPRYKIIEKRQSVAFWCNPISGHATLYWYQQILGQGPKLLIQFQNNGVVDDSQLPKDRFSAERLKGVDSTLKIQPAKLEDSAVYLCASSMGLEETQYFGPGTRLLVL.

The V call is TRBV7-6, the J call TRBJ1-4, with 7 nucleotides matching TRBD1. After removal of 5 bases from V and 8 bases from J, the junction contained 11 bases not matched to a gene. In germline, CDR1 is SGHVS, CDR2 FNYEAQ. This CDR3 is 15 amino acids long. The CDR3 protein is CASSPGEGAGEKLFF. CDR3 in DNA: TGTGCCAGCAGCCCAGGGGAGGGGGCGGGAGAAAAACTGTTTTTT.

This clonotype was observed a handful of times. The CDR3 here is CATCPGARPHTGYTF. CDR3 DNA: TGTGCCACCTGCCCCGGGGCCAGGCCCCATACTGGCTACACCTTC. The rearrangement joins TRBV3-1 to TRBJ1-2, with D possibly TRBD1 on 5 matching bases. There are 15 residues in the CDR3. CDR1 is LGHDT, CDR2 YNNKEL, per germline (reference sequence). Trimming removed 10 bases at V and 7 bases at J, with 25 bases between.

This clonotype turned up a few times. The rearrangement joins TRBV7-2 to TRBJ2-2, with D tentatively TRBD1 (7 bases). The length of the CDR3 is 16 residues. V gave up 7 bases and J gave up 5 bases, with 20 bases separating them. The germline CDR1 and CDR2 sequences are SGHTA and FQGNSA. DNA of the CDR3: TGTGCCAGCAACAACCCGGAGGGGGCAAGTACCGGGGAGCTGTTTTTT. Its translation is CASNNPEGASTGELFF.